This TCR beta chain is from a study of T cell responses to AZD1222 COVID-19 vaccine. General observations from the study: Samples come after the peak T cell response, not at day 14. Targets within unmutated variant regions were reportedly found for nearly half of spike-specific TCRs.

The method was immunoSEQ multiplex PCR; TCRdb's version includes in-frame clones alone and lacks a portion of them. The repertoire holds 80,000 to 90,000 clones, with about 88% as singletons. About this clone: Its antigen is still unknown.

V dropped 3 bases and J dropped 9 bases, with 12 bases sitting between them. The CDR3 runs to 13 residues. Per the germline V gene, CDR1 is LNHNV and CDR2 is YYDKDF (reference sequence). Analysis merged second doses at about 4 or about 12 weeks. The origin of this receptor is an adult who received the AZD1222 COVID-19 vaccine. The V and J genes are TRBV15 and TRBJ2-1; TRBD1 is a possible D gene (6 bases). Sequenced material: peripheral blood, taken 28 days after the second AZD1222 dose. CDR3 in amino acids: CATSRGAGFEQFF. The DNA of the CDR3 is TGTGCCACCAGCAGGGGGGCAGGTTTTGAGCAGTTCTTC.